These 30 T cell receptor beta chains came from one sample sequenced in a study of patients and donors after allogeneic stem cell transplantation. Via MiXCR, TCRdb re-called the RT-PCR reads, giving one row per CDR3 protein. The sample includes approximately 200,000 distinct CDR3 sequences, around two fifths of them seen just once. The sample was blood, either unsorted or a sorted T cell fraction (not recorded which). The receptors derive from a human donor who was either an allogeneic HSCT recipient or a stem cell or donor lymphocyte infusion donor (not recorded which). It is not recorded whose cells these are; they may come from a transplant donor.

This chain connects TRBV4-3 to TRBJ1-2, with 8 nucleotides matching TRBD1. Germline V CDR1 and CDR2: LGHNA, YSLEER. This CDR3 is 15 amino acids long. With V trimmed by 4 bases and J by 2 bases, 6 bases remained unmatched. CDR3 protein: CASSPDRAANYGYTF. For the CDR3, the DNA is TGCGCCAGCAGCCCGGACAGGGCGGCGAACTATGGCTACACCTTC.

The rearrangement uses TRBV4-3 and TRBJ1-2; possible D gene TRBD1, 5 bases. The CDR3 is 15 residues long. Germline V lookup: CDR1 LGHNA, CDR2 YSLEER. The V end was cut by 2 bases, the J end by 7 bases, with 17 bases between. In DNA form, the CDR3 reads TGCGCCAGCAGCCAATTTCAGGGAATGCTCAGTGGCTACACCTTC. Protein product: CASSQFQGMLSGYTF.

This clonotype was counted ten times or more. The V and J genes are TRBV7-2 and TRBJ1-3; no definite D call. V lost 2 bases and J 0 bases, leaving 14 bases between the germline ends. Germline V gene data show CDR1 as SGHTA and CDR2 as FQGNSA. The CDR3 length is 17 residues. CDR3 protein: CASSLLGSQSSGNTIYF. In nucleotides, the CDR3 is TGTGCCAGCAGCTTATTGGGCAGCCAGAGCTCTGGAAACACCATATATTTT.

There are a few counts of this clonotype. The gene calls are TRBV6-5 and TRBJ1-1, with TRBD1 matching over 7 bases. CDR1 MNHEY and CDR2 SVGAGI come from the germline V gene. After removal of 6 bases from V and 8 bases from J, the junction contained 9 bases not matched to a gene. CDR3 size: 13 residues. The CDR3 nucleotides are TGTGCCAGCAGGCTGACAGGGAATAGAGAAGCTTTCTTT. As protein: CASRLTGNREAFF.

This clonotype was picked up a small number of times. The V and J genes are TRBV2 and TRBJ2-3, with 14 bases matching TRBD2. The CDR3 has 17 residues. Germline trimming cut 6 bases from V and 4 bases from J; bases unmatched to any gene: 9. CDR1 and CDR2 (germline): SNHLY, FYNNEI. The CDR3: CASRKLWTSGRSDTQYF. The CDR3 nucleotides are TGTGCCAGCAGAAAACTGTGGACTAGCGGGAGGTCAGATACGCAGTATTTT. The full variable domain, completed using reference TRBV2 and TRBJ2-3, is EPEVTQTPSHQVTQMGQEVILRCVPISNHLYFYWYRQILGQKVEFLVSFYNNEISEKSEIFDDQFSVERPDGSNFTLKIRSTKLEDSAMYFCASRKLWTSGRSDTQYFGPGTRLTVL.

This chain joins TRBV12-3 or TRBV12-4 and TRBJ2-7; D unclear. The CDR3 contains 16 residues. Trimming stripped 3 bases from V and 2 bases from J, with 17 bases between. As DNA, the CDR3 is TGTGCCAGCAGTTTCGCGACACCCCAAGGCCCCTACGAGCAGTACTTC. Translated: CASSFATPQGPYEQYF.

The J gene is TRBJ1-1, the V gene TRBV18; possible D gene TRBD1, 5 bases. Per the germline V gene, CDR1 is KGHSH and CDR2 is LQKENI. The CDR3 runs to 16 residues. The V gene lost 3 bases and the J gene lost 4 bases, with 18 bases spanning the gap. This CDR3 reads CASSPGTPRSGTEAFF. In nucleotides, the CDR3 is TGTGCCAGCTCACCTGGGACCCCGCGGAGTGGCACTGAAGCTTTCTTT.

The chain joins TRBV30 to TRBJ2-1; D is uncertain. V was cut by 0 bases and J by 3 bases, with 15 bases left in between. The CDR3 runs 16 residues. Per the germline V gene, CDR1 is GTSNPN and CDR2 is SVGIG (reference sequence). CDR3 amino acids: CAWSVGPTNLYNEQFF. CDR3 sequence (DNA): TGTGCCTGGAGTGTCGGACCCACGAACCTCTACAATGAGCAGTTCTTC.

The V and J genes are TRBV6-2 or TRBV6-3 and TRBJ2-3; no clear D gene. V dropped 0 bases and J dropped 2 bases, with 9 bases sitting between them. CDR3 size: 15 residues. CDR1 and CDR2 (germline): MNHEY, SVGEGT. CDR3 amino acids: CASSYSNSNTDTQYF. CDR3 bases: TGTGCCAGCAGTTACTCGAACAGTAACACAGATACGCAGTATTTT.

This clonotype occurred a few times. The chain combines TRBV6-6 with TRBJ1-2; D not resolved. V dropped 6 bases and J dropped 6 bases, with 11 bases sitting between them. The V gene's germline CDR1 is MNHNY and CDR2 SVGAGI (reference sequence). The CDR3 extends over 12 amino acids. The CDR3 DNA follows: TGTGCCAGCAGCCCCCTGGGTAATGGCTACACCTTC. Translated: CASSPLGNGYTF.

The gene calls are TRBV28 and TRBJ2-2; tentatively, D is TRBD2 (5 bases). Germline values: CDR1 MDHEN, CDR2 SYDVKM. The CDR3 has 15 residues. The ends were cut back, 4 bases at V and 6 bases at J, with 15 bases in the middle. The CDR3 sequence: CASSSRVSAPGELFF. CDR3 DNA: TGTGCCAGCAGTTCGAGGGTTTCGGCACCCGGGGAGCTGTTTTTT.

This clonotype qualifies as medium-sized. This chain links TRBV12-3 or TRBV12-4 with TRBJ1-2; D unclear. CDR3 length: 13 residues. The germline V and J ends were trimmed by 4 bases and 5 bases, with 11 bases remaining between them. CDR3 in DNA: TGTGCCAGCAGTTACGGAGATGTTTATGGCTACACCTTC. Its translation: CASSYGDVYGYTF.

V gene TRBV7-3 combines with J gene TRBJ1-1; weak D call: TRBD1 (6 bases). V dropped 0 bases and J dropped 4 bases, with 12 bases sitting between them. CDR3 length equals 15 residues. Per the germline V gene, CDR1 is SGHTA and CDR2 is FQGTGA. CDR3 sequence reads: CASSLTPGVGTEAFF. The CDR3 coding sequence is TGTGCCAGCAGCTTAACTCCAGGGGTGGGCACTGAAGCTTTCTTT.

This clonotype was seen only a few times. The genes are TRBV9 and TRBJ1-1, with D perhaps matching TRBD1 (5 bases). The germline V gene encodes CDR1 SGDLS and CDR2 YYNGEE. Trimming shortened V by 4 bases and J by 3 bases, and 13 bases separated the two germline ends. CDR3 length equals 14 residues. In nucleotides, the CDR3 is TGTGCCAGCAGCCTAAGAGCGGGGGACACTGAAGCTTTCTTT. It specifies CASSLRAGDTEAFF.

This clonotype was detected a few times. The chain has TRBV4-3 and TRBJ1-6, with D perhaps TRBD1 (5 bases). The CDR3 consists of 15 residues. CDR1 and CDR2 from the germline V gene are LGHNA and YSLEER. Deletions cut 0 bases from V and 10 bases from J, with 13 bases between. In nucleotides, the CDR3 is TGCGCCAGCAGCCAAGATCGCGGGGGAGGATCACCCCTCCACTTT. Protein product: CASSQDRGGGSPLHF.

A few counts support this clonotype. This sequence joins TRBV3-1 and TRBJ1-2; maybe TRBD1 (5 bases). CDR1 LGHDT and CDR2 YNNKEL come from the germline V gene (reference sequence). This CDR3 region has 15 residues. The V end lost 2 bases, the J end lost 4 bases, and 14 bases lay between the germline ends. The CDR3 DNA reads TGTGCCAGCAGCCAACCTACCAGAGGGGTCTATGGCTACACCTTC. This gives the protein CASSQPTRGVYGYTF.

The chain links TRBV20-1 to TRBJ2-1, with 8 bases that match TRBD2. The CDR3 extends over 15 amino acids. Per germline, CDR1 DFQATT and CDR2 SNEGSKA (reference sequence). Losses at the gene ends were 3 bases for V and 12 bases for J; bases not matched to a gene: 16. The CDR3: CSARGTIGGRSGQFF. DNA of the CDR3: TGCAGTGCTAGGGGTACTATAGGCGGGAGGAGTGGGCAGTTCTTC.

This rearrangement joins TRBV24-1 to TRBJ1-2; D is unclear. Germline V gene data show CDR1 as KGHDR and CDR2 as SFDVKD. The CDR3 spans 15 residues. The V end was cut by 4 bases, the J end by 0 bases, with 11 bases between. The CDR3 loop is CATSDGPIANYGYTF. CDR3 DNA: TGTGCCACCAGTGACGGACCTATAGCTAACTATGGCTACACCTTC.

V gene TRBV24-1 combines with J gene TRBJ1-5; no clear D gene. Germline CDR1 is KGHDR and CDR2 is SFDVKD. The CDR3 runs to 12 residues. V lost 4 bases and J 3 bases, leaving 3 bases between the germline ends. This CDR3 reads CATSDINQPQHF. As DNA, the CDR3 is TGTGCCACCAGTGACATCAATCAGCCCCAGCATTTT.

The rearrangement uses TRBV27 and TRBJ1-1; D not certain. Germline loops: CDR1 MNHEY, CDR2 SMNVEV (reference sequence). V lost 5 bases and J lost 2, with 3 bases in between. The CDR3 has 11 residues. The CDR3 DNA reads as TGTGCCAGCAGTAAAAACACTGAAGCTTTCTTT. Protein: CASSKNTEAFF.

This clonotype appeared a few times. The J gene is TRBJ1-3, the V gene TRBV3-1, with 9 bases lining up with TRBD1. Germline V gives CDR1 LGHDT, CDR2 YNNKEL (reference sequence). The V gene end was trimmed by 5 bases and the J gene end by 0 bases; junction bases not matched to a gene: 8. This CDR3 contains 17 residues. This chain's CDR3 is CASSDRDRELSGNTIYF. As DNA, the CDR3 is TGTGCCAGCAGCGACCGGGACAGGGAACTCTCTGGAAACACCATATATTTT.

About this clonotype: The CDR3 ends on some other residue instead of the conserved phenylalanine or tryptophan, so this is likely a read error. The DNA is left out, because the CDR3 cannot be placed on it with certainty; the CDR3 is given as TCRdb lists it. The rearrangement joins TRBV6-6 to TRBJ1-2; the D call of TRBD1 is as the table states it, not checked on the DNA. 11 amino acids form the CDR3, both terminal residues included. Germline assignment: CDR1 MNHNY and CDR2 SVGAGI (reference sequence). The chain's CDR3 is CASRDPGTGEY.

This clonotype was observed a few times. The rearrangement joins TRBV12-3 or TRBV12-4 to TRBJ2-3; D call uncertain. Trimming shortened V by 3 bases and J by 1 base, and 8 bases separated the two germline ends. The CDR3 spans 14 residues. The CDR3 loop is CASSFSSGTDTQYF. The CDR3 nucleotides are TGTGCCAGCAGTTTCAGTTCCGGCACAGATACGCAGTATTTT.

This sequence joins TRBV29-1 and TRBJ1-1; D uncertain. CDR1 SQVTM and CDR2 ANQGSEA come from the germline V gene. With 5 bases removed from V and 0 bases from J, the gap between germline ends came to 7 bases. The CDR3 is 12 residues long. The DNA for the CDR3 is TGCAGCGTTTCCAGTCTGAACACTGAAGCTTTCTTT. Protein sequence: CSVSSLNTEAFF.

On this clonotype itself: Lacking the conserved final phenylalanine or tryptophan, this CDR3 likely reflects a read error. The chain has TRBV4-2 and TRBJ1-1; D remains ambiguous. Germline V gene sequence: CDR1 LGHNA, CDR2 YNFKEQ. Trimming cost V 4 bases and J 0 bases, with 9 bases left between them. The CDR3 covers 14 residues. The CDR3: CASSPGPVNTEAFL. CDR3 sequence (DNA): TGTGCCAGCAGCCCCGGTCCCGTGAACACTGAAGCTTTCTTG.

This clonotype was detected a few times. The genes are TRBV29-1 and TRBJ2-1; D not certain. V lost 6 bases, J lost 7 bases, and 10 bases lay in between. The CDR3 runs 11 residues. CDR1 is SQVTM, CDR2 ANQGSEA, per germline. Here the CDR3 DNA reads TGCAGCGTAGTTAAGGGAAATGAGCAGTTCTTC. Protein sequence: CSVVKGNEQFF.

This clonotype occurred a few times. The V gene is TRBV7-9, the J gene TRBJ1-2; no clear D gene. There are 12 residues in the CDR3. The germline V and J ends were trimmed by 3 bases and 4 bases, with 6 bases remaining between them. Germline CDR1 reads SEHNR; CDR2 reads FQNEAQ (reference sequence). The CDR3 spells CASSFAAYGYTF. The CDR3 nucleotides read TGTGCCAGCAGCTTCGCGGCCTATGGCTACACCTTC.

CDR3 in amino acids: CASSFWTGGSYGYTF. The CDR3 DNA is TGCGCCAGCAGCTTTTGGACAGGGGGATCCTATGGCTACACCTTC. The chain joins TRBV5-1 to TRBJ1-2, with 10 bases lining up with TRBD1. Germline CDR1 SGHRS, CDR2 YFSETQ. Trimming took 2 bases from V and 4 from J; bases not matched to a gene: 5. The CDR3 runs 15 residues.

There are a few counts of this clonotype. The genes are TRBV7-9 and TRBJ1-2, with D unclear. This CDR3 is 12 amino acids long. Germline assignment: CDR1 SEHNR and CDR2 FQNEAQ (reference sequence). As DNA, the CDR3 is TGTGCTACGTCACGAACTGACCATGGCTACACCTTC. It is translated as CATSRTDHGYTF.

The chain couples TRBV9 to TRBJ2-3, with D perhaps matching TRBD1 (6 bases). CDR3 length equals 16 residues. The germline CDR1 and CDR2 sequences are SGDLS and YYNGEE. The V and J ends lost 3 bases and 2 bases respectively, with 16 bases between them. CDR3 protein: CASSGFLQGHTDTQYF. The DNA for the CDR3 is TGTGCCAGCAGCGGATTTTTACAGGGACACACAGATACGCAGTATTTT. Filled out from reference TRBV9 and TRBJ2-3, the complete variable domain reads DSGVTQTPKHLITATGQRVTLRCSPRSGDLSVYWYQQSLDQGLQFLIQYYNGEERAKGNILERFSAQQFPDLHSELNLSSLELGDSALYFCASSGFLQGHTDTQYFGPGTRLTVL.